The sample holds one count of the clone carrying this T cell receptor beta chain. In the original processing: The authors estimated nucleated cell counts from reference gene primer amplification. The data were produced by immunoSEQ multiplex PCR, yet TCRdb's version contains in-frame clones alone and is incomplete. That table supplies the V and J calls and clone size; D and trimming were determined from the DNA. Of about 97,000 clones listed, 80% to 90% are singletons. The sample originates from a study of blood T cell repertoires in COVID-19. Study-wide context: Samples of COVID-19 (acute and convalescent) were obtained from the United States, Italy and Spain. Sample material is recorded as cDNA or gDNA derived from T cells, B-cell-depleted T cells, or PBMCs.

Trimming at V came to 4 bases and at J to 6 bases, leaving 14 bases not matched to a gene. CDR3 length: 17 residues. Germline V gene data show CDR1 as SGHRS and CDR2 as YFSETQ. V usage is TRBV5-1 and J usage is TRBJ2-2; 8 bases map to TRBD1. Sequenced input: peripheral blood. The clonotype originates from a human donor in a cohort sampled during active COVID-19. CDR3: CASSNSPDRVIAGELFF. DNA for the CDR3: TGCGCCAGCAGCAATTCGCCGGACAGGGTGATTGCCGGGGAGCTGTTTTTT.